Listed below are T cell receptor beta chains from one sample, sequenced in a study of cytomegalovirus exposure and HLA in healthy donors. The assay was immunoSEQ multiplex PCR, and TCRdb's table has in-frame clones only and misses some. The data hold 71,000 or so clones, with roughly 94% observed a single time. Sequenced material: PBMCs. Source of these receptors: a woman aged 18-29 years in good health and CMV-seropositive. CDR3s include the opening cysteine and the closing phenylalanine or tryptophan. D genes are given only for firm matches. Only some rows state a clone size, as once, few, many or a class for expanded clones.

TGTGCCAGCAGCGTAGCGGTGGGACAAGATGGCTACACCTTC,CASSVAVGQDGYTF,TRBJ1-2,TRBV9,once,-
TGTGCCAGTGGGACGGGACTAGTGTATGGAGAGACAGATACGCAGTATTTT,CASGTGLVYGETDTQYF,TRBJ2-3,TRBV2,-,TRBD2
TGCGCCAGCAGCACAGCCAGAGCGGGGGGGTTCCCCGATGAGCAGTTCTTC,CASSTARAGGFPDEQFF,TRBJ2-1,TRBV5-1,-,TRBD2
TGCGCCAGCAGCTTGGGGGTGGACAGCTCTTATAGCAATCAGCCCCAGCATTTT,CASSLGVDSSYSNQPQHF,TRBJ1-5,TRBV5-1,-,-
TGTGCCAGGCTAGGGCCGGGGACAGATACGCAGTATTTT,CARLGPGTDTQYF,TRBJ2-3,TRBV2,-,-
TGTGCCAGCAGTTACGATCGGACAGGAGAAAACACTGAAGCTTTCTTT,CASSYDRTGENTEAFF,TRBJ1-1,TRBV6-6,-,TRBD1
TGTGCCAGCAGTGAGTCTTACAATGAGCAGTTCTTC,CASSESYNEQFF,TRBJ2-1,TRBV7-9,-,-
TGTGCCAGCAGCCAGCGATACAATGAGCAGTTCTTC,CASSQRYNEQFF,TRBJ2-1,TRBV4-2,-,-
TGCGCCAGCAGCTCAACCGGGACAGGGCCCGGGGAGCTGTTTTTT,CASSSTGTGPGELFF,TRBJ2-2,TRBV5-1,-,TRBD1
TGTGCCAGCAGCGCTGGGGGGGGCAACTACAATGAGCAGTTCTTC,CASSAGGGNYNEQFF,TRBJ2-1,TRBV9,-,-
TGTGCCATCAGTGAGTCGATCAGCTTTTTTGGGACAGGGTTTCAAGATACGCAGTATTTT,CAISESISFFGTGFQDTQYF,TRBJ2-3,TRBV10-3,-,TRBD1
TGTGCCAGCAGGGCAGTAGCTCCCGATGAGCAGTACTTC,CASRAVAPDEQYF,TRBJ2-7,TRBV28,-,-
TGCGCCAGCAGCCCCCCTACTTTCTGGGAGCAAGAGACCCAGTACTTC,CASSPPTFWEQETQYF,TRBJ2-5,TRBV5-1,-,-
TGTGCCAGCAGCACACATGTGGATGGAGGCGGGGAGCTGTTTTTT,CASSTHVDGGGELFF,TRBJ2-2,TRBV9,-,-
TGTGCCATCAGTGAGTTTGAGGTGAACACTGAAGCTTTCTTT,CAISEFEVNTEAFF,TRBJ1-1,TRBV10-3,-,-
TGTGCCAGCAGCCCTACGGGACAACCCTACAATGAGCAGTTCTTC,CASSPTGQPYNEQFF,TRBJ2-1,TRBV5-4,-,-
TGCGCCAGCAGCGTGGACAGGGTGCACAATGAGCAGTTCTTC,CASSVDRVHNEQFF,TRBJ2-1,TRBV5-1,-,TRBD1
TGCGCCAGCAGCCACGGACAGGGGACTGGAAACACCATATATTTT,CASSHGQGTGNTIYF,TRBJ1-3,TRBV4-1,-,TRBD1
TGTGCCAGCAGTCGTCAGGGGATCGTTGAAGCTTTCTTT,CASSRQGIVEAFF,TRBJ1-1,TRBV5-4,-,-
TGTGCCAGCAGTTTAGAGTCAGGGTCCTACAATGAGCAGTTCTTC,CASSLESGSYNEQFF,TRBJ2-1,TRBV27,-,-
TGTGCCAGCAGCTCTCAGGACAGGGCGGGAGCCACAGATACGCAGTATTTT,CASSSQDRAGATDTQYF,TRBJ2-3,TRBV7-3,-,-
TGTGCCAGCAGCCGAGGAGGAAACAACGAGCAGTACTTC,CASSRGGNNEQYF,TRBJ2-7,TRBV5-4,once,-
TGTGCCAGCAGCTACGGGACTGCTAGCACAGATACGCAGTATTTT,CASSYGTASTDTQYF,TRBJ2-3,TRBV7-9,-,-
TGTGCCAGTAGTATAGTAGCTGGGACAGGGGGCAATGAGCAGTTCTTC,CASSIVAGTGGNEQFF,TRBJ2-1,TRBV19,-,TRBD1
TGTGCCAGCAGCCCAGGACAGGATCAGCCCCAGCATTTT,CASSPGQDQPQHF,TRBJ1-5,TRBV7-9,-,TRBD1
TGTGCCAGCAGTTACCAAACAGGGGGCGCTGATGAAAAACTGTTTTTT,CASSYQTGGADEKLFF,TRBJ1-4,TRBV28,-,TRBD1
TGTGCCCGACCCGGGGACACCTATAATTCACCCCTCCACTTT,CARPGDTYNSPLHF,TRBJ1-6,TRBV7-7,once,-
TGTGCCAGCAGTACGGACAGGGTCGGCGAGCAGTACTTC,CASSTDRVGEQYF,TRBJ2-7,TRBV28,-,TRBD1